This TCR beta chain was sequenced in a study of blood T cell repertoires in COVID-19. As for the study in general: Sites across the United States, Italy and Spain contributed samples from acute and convalescent COVID-19.

V lost 0 bases, J lost 2 bases, and 18 bases lay in between. CDR1 is SGHTS, CDR2 YDEGEE, per germline. This CDR3 is 17 amino acids long. Assay used: immunoSEQ multiplex PCR; TCRdb lists only in-frame clones, some missing. Among over 35,000 clones listed, 75% to 90% were seen once. Sequenced material: peripheral blood. This clonotype originated in a man aged 55 to 69 with active or convalescent COVID-19. The V gene is TRBV5-8, the J gene TRBJ2-7; D is perhaps TRBD2 (6 bases). The DNA for the CDR3 is TGTGCCAGCAGCTTGGCCAAGGAGGGAGACGGACCCTACGAGCAGTACGTC. Encoded protein: CASSLAKEGDGPYEQYV.